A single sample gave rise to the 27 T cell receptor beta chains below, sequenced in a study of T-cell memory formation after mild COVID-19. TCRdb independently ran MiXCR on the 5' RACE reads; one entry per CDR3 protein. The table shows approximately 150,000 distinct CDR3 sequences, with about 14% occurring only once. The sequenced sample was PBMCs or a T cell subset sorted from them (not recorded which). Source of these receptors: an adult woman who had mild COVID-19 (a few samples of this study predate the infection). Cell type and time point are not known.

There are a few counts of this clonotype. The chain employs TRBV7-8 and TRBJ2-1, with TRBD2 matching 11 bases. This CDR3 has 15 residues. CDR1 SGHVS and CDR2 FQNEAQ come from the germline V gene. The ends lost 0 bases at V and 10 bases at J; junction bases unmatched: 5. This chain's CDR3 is CASSLARLAGSEQFF. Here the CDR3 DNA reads TGTGCCAGCAGCTTAGCCCGACTAGCGGGGTCCGAGCAGTTCTTC.

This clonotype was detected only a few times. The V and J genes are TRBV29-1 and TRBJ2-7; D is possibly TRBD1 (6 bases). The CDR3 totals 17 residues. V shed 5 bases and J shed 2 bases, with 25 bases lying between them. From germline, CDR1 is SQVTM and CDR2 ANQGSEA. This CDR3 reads CSVSSPGAGVHPYEQYF. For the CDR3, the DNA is TGCAGCGTTTCATCCCCTGGGGCAGGGGTCCATCCCTACGAGCAGTACTTC.

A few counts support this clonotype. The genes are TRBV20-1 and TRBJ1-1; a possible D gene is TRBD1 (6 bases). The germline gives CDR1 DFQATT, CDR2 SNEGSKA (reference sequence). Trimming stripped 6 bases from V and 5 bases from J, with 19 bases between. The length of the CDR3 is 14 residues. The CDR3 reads CSAQEPRGATEAFF. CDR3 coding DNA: TGCAGTGCCCAGGAGCCCAGGGGTGCTACTGAAGCTTTCTTT.

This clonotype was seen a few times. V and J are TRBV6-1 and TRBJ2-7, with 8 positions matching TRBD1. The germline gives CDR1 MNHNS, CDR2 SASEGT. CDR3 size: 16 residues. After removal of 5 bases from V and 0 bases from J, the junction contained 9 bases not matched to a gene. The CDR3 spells CASSPWTGSRSYEQYF. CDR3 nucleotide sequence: TGTGCCAGCAGTCCCTGGACAGGGTCCCGCTCCTACGAGCAGTACTTC.

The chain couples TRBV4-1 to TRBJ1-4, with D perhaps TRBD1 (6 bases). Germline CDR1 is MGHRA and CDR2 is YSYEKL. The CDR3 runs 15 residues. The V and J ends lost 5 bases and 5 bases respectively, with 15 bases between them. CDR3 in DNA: TGCGCCAGCAGCGATGCAGGGGCCCTAAATGAAAAACTGTTTTTT. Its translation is CASSDAGALNEKLFF.

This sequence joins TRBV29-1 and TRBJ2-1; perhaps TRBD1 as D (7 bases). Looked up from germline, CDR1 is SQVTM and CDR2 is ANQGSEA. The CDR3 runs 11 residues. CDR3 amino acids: CRVGGGSEQFF. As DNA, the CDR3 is TGCAGAGTCGGAGGGGGCAGTGAGCAGTTCTTC.

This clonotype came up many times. CDR3 amino acids: CATSSGERAQYF. The CDR3, as DNA: TGTGCCACCAGCAGTGGGGAGCGGGCGCAGTATTTT. The chain couples TRBV15 to TRBJ2-3, with D possibly TRBD2 on 6 matching bases. This CDR3 comprises 12 residues. CDR1 and CDR2 from the germline V gene are LNHNV and YYDKDF (reference sequence). V was pared by 3 bases and J by 10 bases, with 11 bases between.

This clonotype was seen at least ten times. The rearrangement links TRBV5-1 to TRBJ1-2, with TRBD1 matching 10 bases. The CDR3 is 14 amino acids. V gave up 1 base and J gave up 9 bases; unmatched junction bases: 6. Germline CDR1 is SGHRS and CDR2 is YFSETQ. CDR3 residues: CASSLSGTGVSYTF. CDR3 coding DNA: TGCGCCAGCAGCTTGTCCGGGACAGGGGTTAGCTACACCTTC.

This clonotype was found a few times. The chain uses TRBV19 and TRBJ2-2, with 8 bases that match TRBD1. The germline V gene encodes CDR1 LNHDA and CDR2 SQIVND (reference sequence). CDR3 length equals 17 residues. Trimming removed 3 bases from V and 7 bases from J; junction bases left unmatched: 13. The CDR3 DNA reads TGTGCCAGTAGTATCCCGTGGTCAGGGGGCGAGGACGGGGAGCTGTTTTTT. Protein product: CASSIPWSGGEDGELFF. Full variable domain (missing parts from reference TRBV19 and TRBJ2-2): DGGITQSPKYLFRKEGQNVTLSCEQNLNHDAMYWYRQDPGQGLRLIYYSQIVNDFQKGDIAEGYSVSREKKESFPLTVTSAQKNPTAFYLCASSIPWSGGEDGELFFGEGSRLTVL.

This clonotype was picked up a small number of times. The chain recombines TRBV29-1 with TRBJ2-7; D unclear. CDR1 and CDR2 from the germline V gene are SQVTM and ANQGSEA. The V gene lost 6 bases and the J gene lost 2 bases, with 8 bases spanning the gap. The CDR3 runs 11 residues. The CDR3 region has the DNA TGCAGCGTCGCCTTTACCTACGAGCAGTACTTC. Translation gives CSVAFTYEQYF.

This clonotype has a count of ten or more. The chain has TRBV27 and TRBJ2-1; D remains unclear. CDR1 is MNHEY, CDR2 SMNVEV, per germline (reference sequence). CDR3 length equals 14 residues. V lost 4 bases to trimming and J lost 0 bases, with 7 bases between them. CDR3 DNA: TGTGCCAGCAGTTACGGGTACTCCTACAATGAGCAGTTCTTC. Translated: CASSYGYSYNEQFF.

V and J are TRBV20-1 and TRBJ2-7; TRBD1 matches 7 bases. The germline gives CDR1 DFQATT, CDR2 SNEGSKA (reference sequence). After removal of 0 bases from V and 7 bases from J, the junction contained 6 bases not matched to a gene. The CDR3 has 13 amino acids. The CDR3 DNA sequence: TGCAGTGCTAGAGATCGCAGACAGGGAGAGCAGTACTTC. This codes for CSARDRRQGEQYF.

The CDR3 region has the DNA TGTGCCAGCAGTCGCGACCTGGGGGGCCAGTACCATGCTTTCTTT. It encodes CASSRDLGGQYHAFF. This rearrangement joins TRBV6-5 to TRBJ1-1; D may be TRBD1 (6 bases). This CDR3 contains 15 residues. Germline lookup yields CDR1 MNHEY and CDR2 SVGAGI. With 5 bases removed from V and 11 bases from J, the gap between germline ends came to 24 bases.

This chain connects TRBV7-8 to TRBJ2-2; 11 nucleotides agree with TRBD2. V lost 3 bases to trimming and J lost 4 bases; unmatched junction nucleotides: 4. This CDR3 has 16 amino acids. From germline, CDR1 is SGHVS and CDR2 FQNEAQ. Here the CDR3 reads CASSFSGGGTTGELFF. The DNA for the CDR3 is TGTGCCAGCAGCTTTAGCGGGGGGGGCACCACCGGGGAGCTGTTTTTT.

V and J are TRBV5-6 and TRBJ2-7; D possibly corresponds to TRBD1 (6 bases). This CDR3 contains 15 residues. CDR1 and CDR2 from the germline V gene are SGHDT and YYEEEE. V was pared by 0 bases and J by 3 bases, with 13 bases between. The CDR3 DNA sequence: TGTGCCAGCAGCTTGGATGTGGACAGCGGCTACGAGCAGTACTTC. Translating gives CASSLDVDSGYEQYF.

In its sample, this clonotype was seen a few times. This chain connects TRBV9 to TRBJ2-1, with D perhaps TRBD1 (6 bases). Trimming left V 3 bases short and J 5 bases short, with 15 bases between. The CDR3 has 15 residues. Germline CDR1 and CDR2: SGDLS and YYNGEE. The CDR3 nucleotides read TGTGCCAGCAGCGGAGGGGCCCAGGGGAACAATGAGCAGTTCTTC. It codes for CASSGGAQGNNEQFF.

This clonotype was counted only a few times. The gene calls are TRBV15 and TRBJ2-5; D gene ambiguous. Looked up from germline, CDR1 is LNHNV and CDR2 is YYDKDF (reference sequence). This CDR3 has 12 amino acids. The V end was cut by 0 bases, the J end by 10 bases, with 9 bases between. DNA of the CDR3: TGTGCCACCAGCAGAGATCTATTAGTCCAGTACTTC. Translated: CATSRDLLVQYF.

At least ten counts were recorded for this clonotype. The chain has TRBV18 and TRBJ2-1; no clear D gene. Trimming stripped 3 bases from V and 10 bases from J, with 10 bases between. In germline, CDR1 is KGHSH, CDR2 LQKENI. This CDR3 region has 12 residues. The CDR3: CASSPQDKEQFF. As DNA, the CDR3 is TGTGCCAGCTCACCCCAGGATAAGGAGCAGTTCTTC.

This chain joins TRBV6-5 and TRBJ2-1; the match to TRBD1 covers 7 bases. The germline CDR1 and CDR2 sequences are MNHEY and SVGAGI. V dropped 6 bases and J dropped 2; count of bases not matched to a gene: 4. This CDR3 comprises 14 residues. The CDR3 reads CASSLDRAYNEQFF. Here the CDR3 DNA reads TGTGCCAGCAGCTTAGACAGGGCCTACAATGAGCAGTTCTTC.

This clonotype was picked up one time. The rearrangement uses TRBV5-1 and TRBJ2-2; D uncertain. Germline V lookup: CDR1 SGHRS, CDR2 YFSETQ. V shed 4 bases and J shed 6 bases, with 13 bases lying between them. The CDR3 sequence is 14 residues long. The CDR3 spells CASSADGPPGELFF. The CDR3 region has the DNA TGCGCCAGCAGCGCTGACGGGCCTCCCGGGGAGCTGTTTTTT.

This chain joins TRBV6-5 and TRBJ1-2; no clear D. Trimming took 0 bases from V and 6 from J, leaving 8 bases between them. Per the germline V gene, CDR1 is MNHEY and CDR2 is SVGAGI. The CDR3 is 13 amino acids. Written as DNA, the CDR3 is TGTGCCAGCAGTTACTCGATGTCGCATGGCTACACCTTC. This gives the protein CASSYSMSHGYTF.

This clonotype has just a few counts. Here the CDR3 DNA reads TGTGCCAGCAGTTTAGCGGGAGGCAACCAAGAGACCCAGTACTTC. Residues: CASSLAGGNQETQYF. The chain couples TRBV12-3 or TRBV12-4 to TRBJ2-5; perhaps TRBD2 as D (6 bases). This CDR3 has 15 amino acids. Trimming stripped 0 bases from V and 0 bases from J, with 8 bases between.

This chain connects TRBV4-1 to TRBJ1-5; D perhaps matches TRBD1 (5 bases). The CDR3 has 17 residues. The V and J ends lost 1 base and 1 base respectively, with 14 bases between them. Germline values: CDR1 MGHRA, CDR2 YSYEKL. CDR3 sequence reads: CASSQVRAGVSNQPQHF. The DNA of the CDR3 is TGCGCCAGCAGCCAAGTCAGGGCTGGAGTCAGCAATCAGCCCCAGCATTTT.

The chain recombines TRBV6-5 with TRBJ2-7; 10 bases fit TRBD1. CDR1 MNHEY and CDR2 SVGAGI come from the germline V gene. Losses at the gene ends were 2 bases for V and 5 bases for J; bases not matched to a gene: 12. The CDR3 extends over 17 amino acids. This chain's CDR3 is CASSYLGTGAFPHEQYF. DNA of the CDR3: TGTGCCAGCAGTTACCTTGGGACAGGGGCCTTCCCTCACGAGCAGTACTTC.

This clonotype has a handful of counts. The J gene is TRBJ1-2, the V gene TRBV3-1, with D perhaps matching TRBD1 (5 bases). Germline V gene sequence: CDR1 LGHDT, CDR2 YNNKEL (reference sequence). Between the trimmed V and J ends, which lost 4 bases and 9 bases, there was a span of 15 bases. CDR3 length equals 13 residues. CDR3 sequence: CASSPDGGARYTF. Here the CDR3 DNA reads TGTGCCAGCAGCCCTGACGGAGGGGCCCGCTACACCTTC.

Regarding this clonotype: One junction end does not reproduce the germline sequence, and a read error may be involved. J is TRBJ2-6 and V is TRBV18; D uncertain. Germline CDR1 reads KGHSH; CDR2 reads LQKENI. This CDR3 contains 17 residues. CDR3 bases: TGTGCCAGTTCACCACTGGGTTCGTTTTCTGGGGCCAACGTCCTGACTTTC. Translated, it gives CASSPLGSFSGANVLTF.

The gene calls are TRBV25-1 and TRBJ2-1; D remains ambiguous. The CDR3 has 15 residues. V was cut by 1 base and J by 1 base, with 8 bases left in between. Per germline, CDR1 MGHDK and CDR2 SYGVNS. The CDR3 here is CASSESHRSYNEQFF. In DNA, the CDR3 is TGTGCCAGCAGTGAATCGCACAGATCCTACAATGAGCAGTTCTTC.